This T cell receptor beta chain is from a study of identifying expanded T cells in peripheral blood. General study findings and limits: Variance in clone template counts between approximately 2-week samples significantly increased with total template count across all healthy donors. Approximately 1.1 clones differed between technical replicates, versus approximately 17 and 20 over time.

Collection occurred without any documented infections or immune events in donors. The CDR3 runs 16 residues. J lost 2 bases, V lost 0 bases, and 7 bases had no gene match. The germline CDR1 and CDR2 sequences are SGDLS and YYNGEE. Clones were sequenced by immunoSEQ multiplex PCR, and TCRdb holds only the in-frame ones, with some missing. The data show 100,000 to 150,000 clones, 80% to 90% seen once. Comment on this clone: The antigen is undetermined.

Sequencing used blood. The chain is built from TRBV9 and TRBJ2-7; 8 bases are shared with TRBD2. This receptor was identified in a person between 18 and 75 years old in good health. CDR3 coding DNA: TGTGCCAGCAGCGTAGGCGTAGCGGGGTACGCCTACGAGCAGTACTTC. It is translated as CASSVGVAGYAYEQYF.